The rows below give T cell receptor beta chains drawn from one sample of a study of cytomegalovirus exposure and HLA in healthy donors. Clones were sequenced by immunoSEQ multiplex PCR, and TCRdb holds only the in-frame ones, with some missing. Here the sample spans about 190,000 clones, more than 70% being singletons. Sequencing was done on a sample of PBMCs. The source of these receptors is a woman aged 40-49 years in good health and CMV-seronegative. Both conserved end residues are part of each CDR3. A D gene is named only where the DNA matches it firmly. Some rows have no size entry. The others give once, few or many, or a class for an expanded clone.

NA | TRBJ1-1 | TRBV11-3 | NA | CASRLTPAGTEAFF | TGTGCCAGCAGATTGACTCCGGCTGGCACTGAAGCTTTCTTT
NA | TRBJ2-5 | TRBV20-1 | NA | CSASGQETQYF | TGCAGTGCTAGCGGCCAAGAGACCCAGTACTTC
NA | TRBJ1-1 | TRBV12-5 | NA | CASGLVPEDSEAFF | TGTGCTAGTGGTTTGGTACCGGAGGATTCTGAAGCTTTCTTT
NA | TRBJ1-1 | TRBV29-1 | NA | CSVGTGDPEAFF | TGCAGCGTTGGGACTGGCGACCCTGAAGCTTTCTTT
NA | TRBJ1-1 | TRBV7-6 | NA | CASRDTGHHLAFF | TGTGCCAGCAGGGACACAGGGCATCACTTGGCTTTCTTT
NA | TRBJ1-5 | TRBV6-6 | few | CASSYSSVIQPQHF | TGTGCCAGCAGTTACTCATCGGTGATACAGCCCCAGCATTTT
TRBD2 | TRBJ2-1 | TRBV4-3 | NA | CASSRDRGREGYNEQFF | TGCGCCAGCAGCCGCGATCGGGGGCGGGAGGGTTACAATGAGCAGTTCTTC
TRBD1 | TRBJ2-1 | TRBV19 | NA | CASSHILPGTGGNYNEQFF | TGTGCCAGTAGTCATATCCTTCCCGGGACAGGGGGCAACTACAATGAGCAGTTCTTC
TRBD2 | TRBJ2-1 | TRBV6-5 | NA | CASSSLASGRFNEQFF | TGTGCCAGCAGTTCTCTTGCTAGCGGGAGGTTCAATGAGCAGTTCTTC
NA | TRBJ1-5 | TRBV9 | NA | CASSGGVNQPQHF | TGTGCCAGCAGCGGGGGGGTTAATCAGCCCCAGCATTTT
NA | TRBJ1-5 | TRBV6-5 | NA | CASSYSSDQPQHF | TGTGCCAGCAGTTACTCGAGTGATCAGCCCCAGCATTTT
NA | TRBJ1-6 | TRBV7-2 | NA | CASSLAQGSLHF | TGTGCCAGCAGCTTAGCACAGGGATCCCTCCACTTT
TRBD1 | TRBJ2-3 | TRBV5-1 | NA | CASSLQPGQGRADTQYF | TGCGCCAGCAGCCTACAGCCGGGACAGGGGCGTGCAGATACGCAGTATTTT
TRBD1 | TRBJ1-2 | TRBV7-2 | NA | CASSQGQVKYGYTF | TGTGCCAGCAGCCAGGGACAGGTGAAATATGGCTACACCTTC
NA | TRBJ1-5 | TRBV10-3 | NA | CAISELGGVNQPQHF | TGTGCCATCAGTGAGCTAGGAGGGGTCAATCAGCCCCAGCATTTT
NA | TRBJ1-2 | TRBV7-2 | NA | CASTPRGMYGGYTF | TGTGCCAGCACCCCCAGGGGAATGTATGGAGGCTACACCTTC
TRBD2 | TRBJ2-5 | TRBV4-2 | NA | CASSPGTRKETQYF | TGTGCCAGCAGCCCTGGGACTAGGAAAGAGACCCAGTACTTC
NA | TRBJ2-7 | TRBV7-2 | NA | CASSLGGSGSYEQYF | TGTGCCAGCAGCTTAGGGGGTAGCGGCTCCTACGAGCAGTACTTC
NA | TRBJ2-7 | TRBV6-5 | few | CARQGGTYEQYF | TGTGCCAGACAGGGTGGGACCTACGAGCAGTACTTC
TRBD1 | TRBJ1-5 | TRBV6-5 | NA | CASRTDRDSNQPQHF | TGTGCCAGCAGAACCGACAGGGATAGCAATCAGCCCCAGCATTTT
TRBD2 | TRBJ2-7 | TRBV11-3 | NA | CASSLDTSGIPYEQYF | TGTGCCAGCAGCTTAGATACTAGCGGGATCCCCTACGAGCAGTACTTC
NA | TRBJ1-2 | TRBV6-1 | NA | CASRPSGAGGYGYTF | TGTGCCAGCAGGCCTTCGGGAGCGGGGGGCTATGGCTACACCTTC
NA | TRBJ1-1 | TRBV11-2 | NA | CASSLEVAGAEAFF | TGTGCCAGCAGCTTAGAGGTAGCCGGCGCTGAAGCTTTCTTT
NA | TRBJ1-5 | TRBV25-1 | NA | CASSNAGNNQPQHF | TGTGCCAGCAGTAACGCAGGGAACAATCAGCCCCAGCATTTT
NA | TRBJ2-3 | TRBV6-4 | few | CASSDSASSADTQYF | TGTGCCAGCAGTGACTCGGCTAGCTCAGCAGATACGCAGTATTTT
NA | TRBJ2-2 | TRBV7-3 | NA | CASSLAVNTGELFF | TGTGCCAGCAGCTTGGCGGTGAACACCGGGGAGCTGTTTTTT
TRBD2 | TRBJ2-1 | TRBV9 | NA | CASSVSEGGFNEQFF | TGTGCCAGCAGCGTATCGGAGGGAGGGTTCAATGAGCAGTTCTTC
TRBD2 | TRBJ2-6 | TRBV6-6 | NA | CASSYSGREEANVLTF | TGTGCCAGCAGTTACTCGGGTCGGGAGGAGGCCAACGTCCTGACTTTC
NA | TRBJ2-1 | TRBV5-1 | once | CASSLEGGPTNEQFF | TGCGCCAGCAGCTTGGAAGGAGGGCCGACCAATGAGCAGTTCTTC
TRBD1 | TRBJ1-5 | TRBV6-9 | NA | CASSATGDCQPQHF | TGTGCCAGCAGTGCCACAGGGGATTGTCAGCCCCAGCATTTT
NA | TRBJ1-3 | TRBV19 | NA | CASKELSGNTIYF | TGTGCCAGTAAAGAGCTCTCTGGAAACACCATATATTTT
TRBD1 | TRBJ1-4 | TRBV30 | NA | CAFETGGLEKLFF | TGTGCCTTTGAGACAGGGGGCCTAGAAAAACTGTTTTTT
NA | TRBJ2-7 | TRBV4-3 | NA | CASSQRTPSYEQYF | TGCGCCAGCAGCCAGCGCACCCCTAGCTACGAGCAGTACTTC
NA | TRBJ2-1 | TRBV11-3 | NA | CASSLWGVGLSSYNEQFF | TGTGCCAGCAGCTTATGGGGGGTGGGTCTGAGCTCCTACAATGAGCAGTTCTTC
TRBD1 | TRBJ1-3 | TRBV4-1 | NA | CASSQFGQGRGNTIYF | TGCGCCAGCAGCCAATTCGGACAGGGACGGGGAAACACCATATATTTT
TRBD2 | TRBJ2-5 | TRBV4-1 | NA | CASSQGLAGDQETQYF | TGCGCCAGCAGCCAGGGACTAGCGGGCGACCAAGAGACCCAGTACTTC
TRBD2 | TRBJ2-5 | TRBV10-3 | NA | CAISELDGGRETQYF | TGTGCCATCAGTGAATTAGACGGCGGGAGGGAGACCCAGTACTTC
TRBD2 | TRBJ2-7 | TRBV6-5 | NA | CASSWREGYEQYF | TGTGCCAGCAGTTGGCGGGAGGGCTACGAGCAGTACTTC
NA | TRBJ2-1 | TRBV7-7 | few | CASSLAQQGMVYNEQFF | TGTGCTAGCAGCTTAGCCCAACAGGGAATGGTCTACAATGAGCAGTTCTTC
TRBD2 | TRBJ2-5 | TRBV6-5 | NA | CASSYELAGAQETQYF | TGTGCCAGCAGTTACGAACTAGCGGGAGCCCAAGAGACCCAGTACTTC
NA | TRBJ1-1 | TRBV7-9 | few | CASSSEYRVRMNTEAFF | TGTGCCAGCAGCTCGGAGTACAGGGTCCGCATGAACACTGAAGCTTTCTTT
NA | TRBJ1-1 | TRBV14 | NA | CASSQQVGTEAFF | TGTGCCAGCAGCCAACAGGTGGGCACTGAAGCTTTCTTT